This paragraph covers one T cell receptor (beta chain) sequence. Which antigen it targets is not known. Per-base qualities were not stored, and no clone one base away is much larger. The donors were under 40 Caucasian individuals from Russia, aged 6 to 90 years, who were systemically healthy. Around 10 milliliters of peripheral blood were drawn from each donor into EDTA-treated Vacutainer tubes. Ficoll-Paque density-gradient centrifugation was used to isolate PBMCs, with at least 6.5 million per sample. Trizol reagent was used to extract total RNA from the PBMCs, yielding at least 5 micrograms per sample. Naive CD45RAhigh/CD27high T cell percentages were measured by flow cytometry on a PBMC aliquot from every donor. The germline V end is reduced by 3 bases and the J end by 1 base; junction bases left unmatched: 6. Reading from cysteine to phenylalanine, the CDR3 counts 17 amino acids. Only the CDR3 portion is preserved as DNA: 51 bases, with reading frame beginning at the first base.

The entry originates in a study of blood T cells in healthy people across ages (dated by TCRdb to between 2015 and 2017). Looking at the study overall: In model experiments, template switching captured about one uniquely barcoded TCR beta cDNA molecule for every two T cells. Donors of different ages were randomly distributed across sequencing lanes to avoid experimental bias. Using deep sequencing normalized with unique cDNA molecular identifiers, the study measured how TCR beta repertoire diversity changes with age. Two additional independent replicas of 1 million unique cDNA reads from the same blood draw were analyzed for two donors (one aged 18 to 30 and one aged 80 or older). The donors were split into four age groups: young (average 16 years), middle-aged (around 37), aged (roughly 65) and long-lived (roughly 86).

Library preparation used 5' RACE. Reads for this sample came from an Illumina HiSeq 2500. A second PCR of about 7 to 12 cycles was run with a J-beta primer mix and a sample-barcoded 5' primer. A template-switch 5' adaptor carrying 12 random nucleotides introduced a unique molecular identifier onto each TCR beta cDNA molecule. At least 2.5 million CDR3-containing paired-end reads were obtained from each sample. The Mint cDNA synthesis kit, primed by a TRBC-specific oligonucleotide, was used to synthesize first-strand cDNA from all RNA. After uracil-DNA glycosylase treatment, a first 18-cycle PCR used universal primers M1SS and BC2_uni_R on all cDNA. In the original analysis: For normalization, 1 million high-quality reads, each with a distinct molecular identifier, were randomly selected from each sample. Instead of being binned into consensus sequences, reads with shared molecular identifiers were discarded. CDR3 identification, clonotype clustering and error correction used MiTCR with a Q25 quality threshold and the strictest error-elimination algorithm. A nonparametric unseen species model using Euler transformation provided a lower-bound estimate of total TCR beta diversity. TCRdb took the public reads, trimmed them with fastp at Q25, ran MiXCR for clone calling and kept in-frame beta chains. Each CDR3 protein appears once, grouped with its most common genes and DNA. The V and J calls were determined by TCRdb, not by the authors. This sample holds about 830,000 distinct CDR3 sequences; nearly 60% were observed only once. Roughly 22% of the sample is taken by the ten largest.

Broad study findings and their caveats: Because the CMV infection status of the donors was unknown, age-related changes in expanded clonotypes may potentially have been confounded. Since profiling was done on bulk unsorted PBMCs, naive and antigen-experienced compartments could not be conclusively compared. Compared with the aged group, the long-lived group had more naive CD4+ T cells, fewer expanded clones and increased TCR diversity, a pattern suggesting age selection. As age increased, observed TCR beta diversity per million T cells dropped in a roughly linear way, and a significant reduction was already evident by age about 36. Total diversity estimates from one million sequenced T cells were considered lower bounds and underestimates. Observed TCR beta diversity correlated strongly with the percentage of naive T cells measured by flow cytometry.

The receptor chain draws on TRBV12-3 or TRBV12-4 and TRBJ2-6, with 7 middle bases fitting TRBD1. The source is a young man in good health. The source material was blood. Read as DNA, the sequence is TGTGCCAGCAGTTTTACAGGGGTGTTTTCTGGGGCCAACGTCCTGACTTTC. Translated, it reads CASSFTGVFSGANVLTF.